The T cell receptor beta chain under discussion was sequenced for a study of cytomegalovirus exposure and HLA in healthy donors. The study, taken as a whole, reports: Available immune exposure information was restricted to CMV serostatus only.

This clone has more than one count but fewer than ten. Its cognate antigen is unknown. In the PCR, 60 Vbeta and 13 Jbeta primers were used. TCRdb keeps only in-frame clones here, not all; method: immunoSEQ multiplex PCR. The sample holds approximately 110,000 clones; around 15% are singletons and the top ten take roughly 0.79%. The CDR3 is 16 residues long. The germline CDR1 and CDR2 sequences are MGHDK and SYGVNS. V lost 3 bases and J lost 6, with 20 bases in between. Healthy bone marrow donors made up the cohort. Sequenced material: PBMCs. The V and J genes are TRBV25-1 and TRBJ1-2; D unresolved. The TCR sequence derives from a female donor in good health and CMV-seronegative. In DNA, the CDR3 is TGTGCCAGCAGTGAGACGGGGAGGAATTGGGTAAATGGCTACACCTTC. Its translation: CASSETGRNWVNGYTF.